This TCR beta chain comes out of a study of blood T cell repertoires in COVID-19. Generated by immunoSEQ multiplex PCR, the TCRdb table keeps only in-frame clones and is missing some. This sample carries roughly 120,000 clones, around 83% of them seen once, and the ten largest clones take 7.9%. Material for sequencing was peripheral blood. The source of this sequence is an elderly woman with active or convalescent COVID-19.

CDR3 coding DNA: TGTGCCAGCAGCTTAAACAGGGGGCAGGGCCACGAGCAGTACTTC. Protein: CASSLNRGQGHEQYF. The rearrangement links TRBV7-3 to TRBJ2-7; 9 nucleotides match TRBD1. Per germline, CDR1 SGHTA and CDR2 FQGTGA. With 1 base clipped from V and 5 bases from J, the junction kept 6 bases outside the gene matches. The CDR3 extends over 15 amino acids.